This TCR beta chain came from a study of cytomegalovirus exposure and HLA in healthy donors. Overall study results and limits: Later analysis associated a missense DCLRE1C variant with TCR beta V- and J-gene trimming. Some public TCRs appeared in many individuals, while most sequences were rare.

PCR was performed using 60 Vbeta and 13 Jbeta primers. Sequencing was performed with immunoSEQ multiplex PCR; in TCRdb, only in-frame clones are kept and a portion is missing. The profile shows more than 65,000 clones, more than 75% of them singletons. In the case of this clone: Its antigen is currently unknown.

The germline CDR1 and CDR2 sequences are MDHEN and SYDVKM. Trimming pared 10 bases from V and 7 bases from J, leaving 20 bases between. This CDR3 is built from 15 residues. This chain connects TRBV28 to TRBJ1-6; no clear D gene. The receptor's source is a man between 18 and 35 years old in good health and CMV-seronegative. Sample: PBMCs. The CDR3 reads CATSPGVSRNSPLHF. CDR3 coding DNA: TGTGCCACCAGCCCAGGCGTCAGCCGGAATTCACCCCTCCACTTT.